This T cell receptor (beta chain) was identified in a study of T cells in women clearing cervical HPV infection. Dot-blot hybridization genotyped cervical HPV amplified with MY09/MY11 PCR. The germline CDR1 and CDR2 sequences are SGHAT and FQNNGV. The CDR3 is 15 residues long. Trimming shortened V by 5 bases and J by 5 bases, and 18 bases separated the two germline ends. Study-wide findings and caveats: CIN3+ cases had significantly higher TCR repertoire richness than controls, but evenness did not differ. TRBV6-7 abundance was lower in cases than controls (roughly 0.12% versus 0.15%).

Genomic DNA, averaging approximately 1,100 ng per sample, yielded TCR beta CDR3 via immunoSEQ. The assay was immunoSEQ multiplex PCR, and TCRdb's table has in-frame clones only and misses some. The sample totals fewer than 25,000 clones. Remarks on this clone: Its antigen is unidentified. Read data end 3 residues before the CDR3 end; the end is taken from the germline J gene.

The receptor comes from a woman aged 18 to 75 with a cervical HPV16 infection that either progressed to CIN3+ or cleared (not recorded which). The sequenced sample consisted of blood buffy coat. This chain links TRBV11-2 with TRBJ2-5, with a weak D call TRBD1 (6 bases). The sequenced CDR3 bases are TGTGCCAGCAGCATTCTAAGGGCAAGGGGGGAGACC. Translated: CASSILRARGET. The whole CDR3 reads CASSILRARGETQYF. Filled out from reference TRBV11-2 and TRBJ2-5, the complete variable domain reads EAGVAQSPRYKIIEKRQSVAFWCNPISGHATLYWYQQILGQGPKLLIQFQNNGVVDDSQLPKDRFSAERLKGVDSTLKIQPAKLEDSAVYLCASSILRARGETQYFGPGTRLLVL.